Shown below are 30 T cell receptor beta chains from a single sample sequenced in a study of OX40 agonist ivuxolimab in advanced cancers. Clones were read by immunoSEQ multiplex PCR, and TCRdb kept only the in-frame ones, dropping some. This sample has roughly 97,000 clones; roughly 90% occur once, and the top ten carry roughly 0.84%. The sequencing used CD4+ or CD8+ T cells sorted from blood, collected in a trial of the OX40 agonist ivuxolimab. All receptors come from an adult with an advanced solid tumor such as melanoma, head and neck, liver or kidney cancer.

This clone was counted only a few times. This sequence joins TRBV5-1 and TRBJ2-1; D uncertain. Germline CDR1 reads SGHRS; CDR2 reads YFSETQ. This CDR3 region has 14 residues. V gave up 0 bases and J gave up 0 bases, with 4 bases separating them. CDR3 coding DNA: TGCGCCAGCAGCTTGGGGGGCTCCTACAATGAGCAGTTCTTC. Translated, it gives CASSLGGSYNEQFF.

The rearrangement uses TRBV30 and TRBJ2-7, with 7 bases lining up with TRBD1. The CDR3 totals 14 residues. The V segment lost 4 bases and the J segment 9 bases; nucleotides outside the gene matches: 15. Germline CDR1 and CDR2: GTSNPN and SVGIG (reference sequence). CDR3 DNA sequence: TGTGCCTGGAATCATGGGACAGCCCCGTGGGGGCAGTACTTC. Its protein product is CAWNHGTAPWGQYF.

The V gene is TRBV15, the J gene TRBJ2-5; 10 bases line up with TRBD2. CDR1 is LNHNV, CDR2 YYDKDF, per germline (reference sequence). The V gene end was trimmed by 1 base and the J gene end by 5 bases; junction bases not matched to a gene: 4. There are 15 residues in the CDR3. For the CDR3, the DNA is TGTGCCACCAGCAGAGCTAGCGGGGGTTTGGAGACCCAGTACTTC. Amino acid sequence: CATSRASGGLETQYF.

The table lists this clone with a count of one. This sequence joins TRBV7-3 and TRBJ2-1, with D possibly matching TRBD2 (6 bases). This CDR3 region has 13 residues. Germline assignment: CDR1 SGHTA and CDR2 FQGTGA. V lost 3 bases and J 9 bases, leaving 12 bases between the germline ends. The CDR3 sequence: CASSLDQGGEQFF. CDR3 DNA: TGTGCCAGCAGCTTGGACCAGGGAGGTGAGCAGTTCTTC. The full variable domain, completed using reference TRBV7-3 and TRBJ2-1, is GAGVSQTPSNKVTEKGKYVELRCDPISGHTALYWYRQSLGQGPEFLIYFQGTGAADDSGLPNDRFFAVRPEGSVSTLKIQRTERGDSAVYLCASSLDQGGEQFFGPGTRLTVL.

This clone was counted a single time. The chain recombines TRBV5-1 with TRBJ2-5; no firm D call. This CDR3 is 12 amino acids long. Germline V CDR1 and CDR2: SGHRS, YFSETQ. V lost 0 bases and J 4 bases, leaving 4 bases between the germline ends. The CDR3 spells CASSLVGETQYF. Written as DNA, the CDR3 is TGCGCCAGCAGCTTGGTAGGAGAGACCCAGTACTTC.

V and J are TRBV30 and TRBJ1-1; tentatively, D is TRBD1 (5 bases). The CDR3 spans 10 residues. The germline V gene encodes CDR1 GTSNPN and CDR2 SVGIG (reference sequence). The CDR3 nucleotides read TGTGCTTGGGGGGGCACTGAAGCTTTCTTT. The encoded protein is CAWGGTEAFF.

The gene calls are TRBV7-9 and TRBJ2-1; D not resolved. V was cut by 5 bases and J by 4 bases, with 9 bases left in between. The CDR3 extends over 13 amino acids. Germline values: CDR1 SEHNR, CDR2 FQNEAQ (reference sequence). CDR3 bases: TGTGCCAGCAGCGTCTCAGCGTACAATGAGCAGTTCTTC. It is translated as CASSVSAYNEQFF.

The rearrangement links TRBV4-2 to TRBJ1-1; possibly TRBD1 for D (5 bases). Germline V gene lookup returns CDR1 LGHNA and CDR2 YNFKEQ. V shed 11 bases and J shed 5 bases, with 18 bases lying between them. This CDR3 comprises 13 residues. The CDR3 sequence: CASLGVVGTEAFF. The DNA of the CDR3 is TGTGCCTCCCTGGGGGTGGTAGGGACTGAAGCTTTCTTT.

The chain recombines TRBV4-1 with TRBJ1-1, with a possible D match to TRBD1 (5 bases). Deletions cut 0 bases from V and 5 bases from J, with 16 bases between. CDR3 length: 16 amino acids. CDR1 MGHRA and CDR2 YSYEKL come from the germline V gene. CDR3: CASSQEAAGRGTEAFF. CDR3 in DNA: TGCGCCAGCAGCCAAGAGGCGGCAGGGAGAGGTACTGAAGCTTTCTTT.

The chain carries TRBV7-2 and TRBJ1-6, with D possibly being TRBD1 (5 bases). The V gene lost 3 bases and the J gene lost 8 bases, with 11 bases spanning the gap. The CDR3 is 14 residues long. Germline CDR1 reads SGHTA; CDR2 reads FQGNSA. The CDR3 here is CASSLRGGDSPLHF. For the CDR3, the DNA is TGTGCCAGCAGCTTGAGGGGAGGGGATTCACCCCTCCACTTT.

CDR3: CAWREQGVGNTIYF. The DNA for the CDR3 is TGTGCCTGGAGGGAACAGGGGGTGGGAAACACCATATATTTT. This chain uses TRBV30 with TRBJ1-3; 8 bases are shared with TRBD1. CDR3 length: 14 residues. V shed 3 bases and J 4 bases; nucleotides not matched to a gene: 5. Germline V CDR1 and CDR2: GTSNPN, SVGIG (reference sequence). The variable domain in full, completed from reference TRBV30 and TRBJ1-3, reads SQTIHQWPATLVQPVGSPLSLECTVEGTSNPNLYWYRQAAGRGLQLLFYSVGIGQISSEVPQNLSASRPQDRQFILSSKKLLLSDSGFYLCAWREQGVGNTIYFGEGSWLTVV.

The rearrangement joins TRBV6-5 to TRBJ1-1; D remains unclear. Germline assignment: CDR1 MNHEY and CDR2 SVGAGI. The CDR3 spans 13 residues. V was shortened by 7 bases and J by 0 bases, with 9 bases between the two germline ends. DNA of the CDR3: TGTGCCAGCAACGAAGTACTGAACACTGAAGCTTTCTTT. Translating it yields CASNEVLNTEAFF.

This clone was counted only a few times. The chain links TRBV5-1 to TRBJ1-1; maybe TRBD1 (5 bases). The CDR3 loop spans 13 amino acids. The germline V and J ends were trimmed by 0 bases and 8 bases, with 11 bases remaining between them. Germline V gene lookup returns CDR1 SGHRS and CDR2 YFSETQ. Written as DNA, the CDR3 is TGCGCCAGCAGCTTGGAGTGGGGGTCGGAAGCTTTCTTT. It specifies CASSLEWGSEAFF.

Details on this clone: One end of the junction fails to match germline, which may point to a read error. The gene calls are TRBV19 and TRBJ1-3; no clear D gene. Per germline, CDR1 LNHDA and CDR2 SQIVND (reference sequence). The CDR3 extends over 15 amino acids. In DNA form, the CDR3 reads TGTGCCAGTAGCATAGGAGGAAGAAACGGAAACACCATATATTTT. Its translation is CASSIGGRNGNTIYF.

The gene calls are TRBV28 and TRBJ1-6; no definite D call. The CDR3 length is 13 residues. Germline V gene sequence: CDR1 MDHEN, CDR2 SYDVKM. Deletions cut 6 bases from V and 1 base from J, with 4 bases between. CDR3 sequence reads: CASRGSYNSPLHF. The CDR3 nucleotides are TGTGCCAGCAGGGGGTCCTATAATTCACCCCTCCACTTT.

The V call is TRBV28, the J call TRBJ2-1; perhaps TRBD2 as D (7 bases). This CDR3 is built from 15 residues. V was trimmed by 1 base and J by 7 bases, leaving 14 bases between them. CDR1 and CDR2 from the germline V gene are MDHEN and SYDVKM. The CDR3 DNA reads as TGTGCCAGCAGTTTATTGACCGGGGGGCGGAATGAGCAGTTCTTC. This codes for CASSLLTGGRNEQFF.

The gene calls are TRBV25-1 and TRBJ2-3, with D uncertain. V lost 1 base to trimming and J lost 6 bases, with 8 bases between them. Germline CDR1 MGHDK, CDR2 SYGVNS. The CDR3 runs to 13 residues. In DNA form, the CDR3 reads TGTGCCAGCAGTGAATTTCTTGGCGATACGCAGTATTTT. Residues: CASSEFLGDTQYF.

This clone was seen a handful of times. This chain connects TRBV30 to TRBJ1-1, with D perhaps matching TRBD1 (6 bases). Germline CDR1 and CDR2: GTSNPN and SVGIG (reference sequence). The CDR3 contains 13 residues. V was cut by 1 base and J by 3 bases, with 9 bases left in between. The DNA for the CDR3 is TGTGCCTGGAGTGCAGGGGCTGACACTGAAGCTTTCTTT. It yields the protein CAWSAGADTEAFF.

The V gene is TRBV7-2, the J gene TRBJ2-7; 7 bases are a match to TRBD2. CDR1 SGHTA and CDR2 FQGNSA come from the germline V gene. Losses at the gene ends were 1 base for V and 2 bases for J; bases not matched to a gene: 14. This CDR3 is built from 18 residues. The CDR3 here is CASSLGRQSSGHPYEQYF. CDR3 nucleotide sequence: TGTGCCAGCAGCTTAGGAAGGCAATCTAGCGGTCACCCCTACGAGCAGTACTTC.

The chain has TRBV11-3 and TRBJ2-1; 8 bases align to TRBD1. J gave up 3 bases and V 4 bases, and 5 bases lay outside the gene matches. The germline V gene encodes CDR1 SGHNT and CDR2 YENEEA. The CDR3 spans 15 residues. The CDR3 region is CASSSQGADYNEQFF. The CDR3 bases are TGTGCCAGCAGCTCCCAGGGGGCGGACTACAATGAGCAGTTCTTC.

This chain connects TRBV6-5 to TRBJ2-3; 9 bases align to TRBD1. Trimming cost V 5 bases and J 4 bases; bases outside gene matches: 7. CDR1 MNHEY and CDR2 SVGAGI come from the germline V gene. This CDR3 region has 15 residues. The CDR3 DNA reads TGTGCCAGCAGTGGGATGACAGGGGGGCCAGATACGCAGTATTTT. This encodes CASSGMTGGPDTQYF.

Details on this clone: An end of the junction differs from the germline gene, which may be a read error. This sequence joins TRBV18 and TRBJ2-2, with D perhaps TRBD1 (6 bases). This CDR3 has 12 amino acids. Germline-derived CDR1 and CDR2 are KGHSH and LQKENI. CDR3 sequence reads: CASSPQGRELFF. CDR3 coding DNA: TGTGCCAGCTCCCCACAGGGAAGGGAGCTGTTTTTT.

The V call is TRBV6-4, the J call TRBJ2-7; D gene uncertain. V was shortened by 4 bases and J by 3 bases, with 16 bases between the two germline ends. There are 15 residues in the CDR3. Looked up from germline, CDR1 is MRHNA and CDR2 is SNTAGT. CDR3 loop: CASSARRRSFYEQYF. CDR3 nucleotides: TGTGCCAGCAGTGCTCGTCGACGGAGTTTCTACGAGCAGTACTTC.

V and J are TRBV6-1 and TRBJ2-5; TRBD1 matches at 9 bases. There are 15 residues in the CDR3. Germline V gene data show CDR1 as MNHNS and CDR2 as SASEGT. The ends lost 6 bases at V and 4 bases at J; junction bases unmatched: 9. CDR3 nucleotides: TGTGCCAGCAGCAACTCGGGACAGGGCTTAGAGACCCAGTACTTC. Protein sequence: CASSNSGQGLETQYF.

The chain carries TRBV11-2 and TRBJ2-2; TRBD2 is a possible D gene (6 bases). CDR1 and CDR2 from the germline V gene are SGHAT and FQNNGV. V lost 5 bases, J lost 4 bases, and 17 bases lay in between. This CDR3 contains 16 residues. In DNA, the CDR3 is TGTGCCAGCAGCCGCGGGACTCGCATCCCCACCGGGGAGCTGTTTTTT. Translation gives CASSRGTRIPTGELFF.

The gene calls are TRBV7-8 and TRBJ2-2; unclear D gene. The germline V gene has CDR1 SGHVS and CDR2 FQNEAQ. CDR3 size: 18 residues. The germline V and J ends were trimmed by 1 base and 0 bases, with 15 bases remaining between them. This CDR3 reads CASSLGGLDFANTGELFF. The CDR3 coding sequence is TGTGCCAGCAGCTTAGGGGGTCTGGATTTCGCGAACACCGGGGAGCTGTTTTTT.

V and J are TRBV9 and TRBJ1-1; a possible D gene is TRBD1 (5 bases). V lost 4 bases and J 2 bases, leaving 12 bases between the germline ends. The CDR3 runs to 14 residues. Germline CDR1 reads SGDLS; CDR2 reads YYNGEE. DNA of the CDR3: TGTGCCAGCAGCAAGACCGGGGGAAACACTGAAGCTTTCTTT. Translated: CASSKTGGNTEAFF.

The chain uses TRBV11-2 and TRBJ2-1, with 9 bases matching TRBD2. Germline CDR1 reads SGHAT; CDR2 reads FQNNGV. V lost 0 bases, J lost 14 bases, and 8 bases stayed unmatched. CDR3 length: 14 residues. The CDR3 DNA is TGTGCCAGCAGCTTAGAGGTTGCGGGGGGGGAGAAGTTCTTC. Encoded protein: CASSLEVAGGEKFF.

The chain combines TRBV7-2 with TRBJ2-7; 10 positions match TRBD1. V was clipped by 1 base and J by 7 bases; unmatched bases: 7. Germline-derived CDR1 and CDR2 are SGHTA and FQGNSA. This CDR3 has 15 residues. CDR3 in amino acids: CASSLVGTGVGEQYF. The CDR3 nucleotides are TGTGCCAGCAGCTTAGTTGGGACAGGGGTGGGTGAGCAGTACTTC.

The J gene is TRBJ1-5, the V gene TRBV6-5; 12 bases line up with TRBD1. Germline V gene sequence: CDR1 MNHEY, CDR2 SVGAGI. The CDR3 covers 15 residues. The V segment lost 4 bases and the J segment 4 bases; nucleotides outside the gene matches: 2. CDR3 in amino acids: CASSWDRGPNQPQHF. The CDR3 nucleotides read TGTGCCAGCAGTTGGGACAGGGGGCCGAATCAGCCCCAGCATTTT.